Below, 27 T cell receptor beta chains from the same sample are listed, as sequenced in a study of OX40 agonist ivuxolimab in advanced cancers. TCRdb's table, derived via immunoSEQ multiplex PCR, lists solely in-frame clones and lacks some. The table records about 70,000 clones, about 91% of them present only once. The sample here was CD4+ or CD8+ T cells sorted from blood, taken in a trial of the OX40 agonist ivuxolimab. These receptors came from an adult with an advanced solid tumor such as melanoma, head and neck, liver or kidney cancer.

This sequence joins TRBV2 and TRBJ1-6; D call uncertain. Germline assignment: CDR1 SNHLY and CDR2 FYNNEI. This CDR3 is built from 15 residues. V was shortened by 4 bases and J by 0 bases, with 7 bases between the two germline ends. The CDR3 loop reads CASSGGSSYNSPLHF. CDR3 DNA: TGTGCCAGCAGTGGAGGGAGCTCCTATAATTCACCCCTCCACTTT.

The chain employs TRBV2 and TRBJ2-7; D unresolved. V was cut by 3 bases and J by 0 bases, with 6 bases left in between. The CDR3 loop spans 13 amino acids. Germline V lookup: CDR1 SNHLY, CDR2 FYNNEI. CDR3 amino acids: CASSDPRSYEQYF. The CDR3 nucleotides read TGTGCCAGCAGTGATCCCCGCTCCTACGAGCAGTACTTC.

The chain recombines TRBV2 with TRBJ2-5; 10 bases fit TRBD2. From germline, CDR1 is SNHLY and CDR2 FYNNEI. CDR3 length equals 15 residues. V dropped 6 bases and J dropped 0; count of bases not matched to a gene: 4. The CDR3 nucleotides are TGTGCCAGCAGAATTAGCGGGGGGTACCAAGAGACCCAGTACTTC. Its protein is CASRISGGYQETQYF.

The rearrangement uses TRBV18 and TRBJ1-4; 9 bases agree with TRBD1. The CDR3 extends over 17 amino acids. The J segment lost 6 bases and the V segment lost 3 bases, leaving 11 bases of the junction unmatched. Germline values: CDR1 KGHSH, CDR2 LQKENI. The CDR3 DNA sequence: TGTGCCAGCTCACCCACATTCCGAGGACAGGGGTATGAAAAACTGTTTTTT. It encodes CASSPTFRGQGYEKLFF.

V is TRBV11-3 and J is TRBJ2-7; possible D gene TRBD2, 7 bases. Germline values: CDR1 SGHNT, CDR2 YENEEA. Between the trimmed V and J ends, which lost 4 bases and 4 bases, there was a span of 17 bases. The CDR3 sequence is 15 residues long. As DNA, the CDR3 is TGTGCCAGCAGCTCCGTCGAGGGGGGGCGGTACGAGCAGTACTTC. Translated, it gives CASSSVEGGRYEQYF.

This chain links TRBV5-1 with TRBJ2-3; 13 bases line up with TRBD2. The V and J ends lost 2 bases and 6 bases, in that order; junction bases with no gene match: 6. Germline V gene sequence: CDR1 SGHRS, CDR2 YFSETQ. This CDR3 is 16 amino acids long. The CDR3 DNA reads as TGCGCCAGCAGCTTAACCGGACTAGCGGGAGAGGATACGCAGTATTTT. Its protein product is CASSLTGLAGEDTQYF.

The chain joins TRBV4-1 to TRBJ2-1; maybe TRBD2 (5 bases). The CDR3 spans 14 residues. V lost 6 bases, J lost 7 bases, and 16 bases lay in between. In germline, CDR1 is MGHRA, CDR2 YSYEKL. CDR3 sequence (DNA): TGCGCCAGCAGGGAGGACGGACTCGGGAATGAGCAGTTCTTC. It is translated as CASREDGLGNEQFF.

The CDR3 is CASSLSGVGGSYEQYF. DNA for the CDR3: TGTGCCAGCAGTTTATCCGGCGTCGGGGGGTCCTACGAGCAGTACTTC. The J gene is TRBJ2-7, the V gene TRBV27; 7 nucleotides match TRBD2. From germline, CDR1 is MNHEY and CDR2 SMNVEV (reference sequence). The CDR3 covers 16 residues. V was pared by 0 bases and J by 1 base, with 6 bases of the junction left unmatched.

CDR3 residues: CASSGGVFDGYTF. The CDR3 bases are TGTGCCAGCAGTGGAGGGGTATTCGATGGCTACACCTTC. J is TRBJ1-2 and V is TRBV4-2; perhaps TRBD1 as D (5 bases). CDR1 is LGHNA, CDR2 YNFKEQ, per germline. The CDR3 is made up of 13 amino acids. Trimming pared 6 bases from V and 6 bases from J, leaving 14 bases between.

The chain links TRBV19 to TRBJ2-3; D possibly corresponds to TRBD1 (6 bases). Per the germline V gene, CDR1 is LNHDA and CDR2 is SQIVND (reference sequence). This CDR3 comprises 15 residues. With 6 bases removed from V and 2 bases from J, the gap between germline ends came to 15 bases. DNA of the CDR3: TGTGCCAGTAGCAACAACAGGGACCCCACAGATACGCAGTATTTT. It specifies CASSNNRDPTDTQYF.

The V call is TRBV6-5, the J call TRBJ1-2, with 11 nucleotides matching TRBD1. V shed 6 bases, J shed 8 bases, and the junction held 11 bases outside the gene matches. Per the germline V gene, CDR1 is MNHEY and CDR2 is SVGAGI. The CDR3 length is 15 residues. The CDR3 is CASRFNPGTGGGYTF. The CDR3 DNA reads TGTGCCAGCAGATTCAACCCCGGGACAGGGGGAGGCTACACCTTC.

The V gene is TRBV2, the J gene TRBJ2-4, with TRBD1 as a possible D gene (8 bases). The CDR3 covers 14 residues. Between the trimmed V and J ends, which lost 9 bases and 0 bases, there was a span of 12 bases. Germline CDR1 and CDR2: SNHLY and FYNNEI. Here the CDR3 reads CASTGGVAKNIQYF. In nucleotides, the CDR3 is TGTGCCAGTACAGGGGGGGTAGCCAAAAACATTCAGTACTTC.

The chain links TRBV5-1 to TRBJ1-1, with 10 positions matching TRBD1. The germline V gene has CDR1 SGHRS and CDR2 YFSETQ. The junction had 12 bases not matched to a gene; V was cut back by 3 bases and J by 7 bases. There are 16 residues in the CDR3. CDR3 sequence (DNA): TGCGCCAGCAGCTCCAGTCCCGGGACAGGGGAGGGTGAAGCTTTCTTT. Protein product: CASSSSPGTGEGEAFF. The variable domain in full, completed from reference TRBV5-1 and TRBJ1-1, reads KAGVTQTPRYLIKTRGQQVTLSCSPISGHRSVSWYQQTPGQGLQFLFEYFSETQRNKGNFPGRFSGRQFSNSRSEMNVSTLELGDSALYLCASSSSPGTGEGEAFFGQGTRLTVV.

This clone was counted once. The rearrangement joins TRBV7-8 to TRBJ2-3, with unresolved D. The CDR3 is 16 amino acids. Trimming took 5 bases from V and 2 from J, leaving 17 bases between them. CDR1 is SGHVS, CDR2 FQNEAQ, per germline. This chain's CDR3 is CASSHPRRLNTDTQYF. The CDR3 DNA sequence: TGTGCCAGCAGCCACCCCCGTAGACTTAACACAGATACGCAGTATTTT.

The chain carries TRBV19 and TRBJ1-1; D is unclear. V shed 3 bases and J shed 5 bases, with 16 bases lying between them. Germline CDR1 and CDR2: LNHDA and SQIVND (reference sequence). This CDR3 comprises 15 residues. CDR3 sequence reads: CASSMGSNVKTEAFF. The CDR3, as DNA: TGTGCCAGTAGTATGGGGAGCAACGTAAAGACTGAAGCTTTCTTT.

The chain combines TRBV18 with TRBJ1-6; 8 bases fit TRBD1. Germline CDR1 reads KGHSH; CDR2 reads LQKENI. V trimming: 6 bases; J trimming: 5 bases; junction bases outside the gene matches: 27. The CDR3 extends over 22 amino acids. CDR3 sequence (DNA): TGTGCCAGCTCTCGGGACAGGTCGATACAGGTCCGAGCCCGTGGGGATAATTCACCCCTCCACTTT. As protein: CASSRDRSIQVRARGDNSPLHF.

J is TRBJ2-5 and V is TRBV9; D is unclear. Looked up from germline, CDR1 is SGDLS and CDR2 is YYNGEE. The CDR3 is made up of 12 amino acids. Trimming removed 5 bases at V and 5 bases at J, with 10 bases between. This chain's CDR3 is CASSSPEETQYF. The CDR3 nucleotides are TGTGCCAGCAGTTCCCCCGAGGAGACCCAGTACTTC.

This clone has just a few counts. V gene TRBV7-3 combines with J gene TRBJ1-6; D gene unclear. The germline CDR1 and CDR2 sequences are SGHTA and FQGTGA. The CDR3 runs to 14 residues. Trimming shortened V by 2 bases and J by 7 bases, and 9 bases separated the two germline ends. The CDR3 coding sequence is TGTGCCAGCAGCTTAGGCGGGGTGAATTCACCCCTCCACTTT. Translated: CASSLGGVNSPLHF.

The chain is built from TRBV7-9 and TRBJ1-3, with D unresolved. Trimming removed 1 base at V and 2 bases at J, with 6 bases between. Germline lookup yields CDR1 SEHNR and CDR2 FQNEAQ (reference sequence). The CDR3 consists of 14 residues. The CDR3 bases are TGTGCCAGCAGCTTAGGAAGGGCTGGAAACACCATATATTTT. It is translated as CASSLGRAGNTIYF.

The chain employs TRBV18 and TRBJ2-7, with D perhaps being TRBD1 or TRBD2 (6 bases each). Germline V CDR1 and CDR2: KGHSH, LQKENI. V shed 0 bases and J shed 3 bases, with 12 bases lying between them. The CDR3 loop spans 15 amino acids. This chain's CDR3 is CASSPPGRGGYEQYF. The DNA for the CDR3 is TGTGCCAGCTCACCACCGGGCAGGGGAGGCTACGAGCAGTACTTC.

This rearrangement joins TRBV4-1 to TRBJ2-7; 10 nucleotides match TRBD2. Germline lookup yields CDR1 MGHRA and CDR2 YSYEKL. This CDR3 has 15 amino acids. V lost 4 bases and J lost 0; bases outside the gene matches: 3. The CDR3 DNA follows: TGCGCCAGCAGCCTACTAGCGGGGCACTCCTACGAGCAGTACTTC. Its translation is CASSLLAGHSYEQYF.

The chain is built from TRBV6-6 and TRBJ1-5; 9 bases line up with TRBD1. CDR1 and CDR2 from the germline V gene are MNHNY and SVGAGI (reference sequence). V shed 6 bases, J shed 6 bases, and the junction held 3 bases outside the gene matches. This CDR3 is 13 amino acids long. The CDR3 DNA follows: TGTGCCAGCAGCGGACAGGGGACTCAGCCCCAGCATTTT. It yields the protein CASSGQGTQPQHF.

This clone showed up just a few times. The V and J genes are TRBV6-6 and TRBJ2-5, with a weak D call TRBD2 (7 bases). CDR1 is MNHNY and CDR2 is SVGAGI in the germline V gene (reference sequence). CDR3 size: 14 residues. The V end was cut by 2 bases, the J end by 4 bases, with 11 bases between. Written as DNA, the CDR3 is TGTGCCAGCAGTTACGGCGGGGGCGGAGAGACCCAGTACTTC. Its protein is CASSYGGGGETQYF.

About this clone: The junction departs from the called germline gene at one end, perhaps through a read error. The CDR3 region has the DNA TGTGCTAGCAGCCCGGACAGCCTTTCTGAAGCTTTCTTT. This sequence encodes CASSPDSLSEAFF. V is TRBV7-7 and J is TRBJ1-1, with D perhaps matching TRBD1 (6 bases). Germline CDR1 is SSHAT and CDR2 is FNYEAQ (reference sequence). The CDR3 length is 13 residues.

V and J are TRBV6-1 and TRBJ1-5; the D is unclear. Trimming removed 3 bases at V and 6 bases at J, with 12 bases between. Per the germline V gene, CDR1 is MNHNS and CDR2 is SASEGT. The CDR3 spans 14 residues. The CDR3 loop reads CASSEMGLSQPQHF. CDR3 coding DNA: TGTGCCAGCAGTGAGATGGGGTTGAGTCAGCCCCAGCATTTT.

The chain uses TRBV5-1 and TRBJ2-3, with D unresolved. With 0 bases removed from V and 4 bases from J, the gap between germline ends came to 6 bases. The CDR3 has 13 residues. Germline V gene data show CDR1 as SGHRS and CDR2 as YFSETQ. The CDR3 reads CASSLGASDTQYF. The CDR3 nucleotides read TGCGCCAGCAGCTTGGGGGCGTCAGATACGCAGTATTTT.

The chain links TRBV9 to TRBJ1-4; D is uncertain. With 0 bases removed from V and 1 base from J, the gap between germline ends came to 7 bases. Germline V lookup: CDR1 SGDLS, CDR2 YYNGEE. There are 15 residues in the CDR3. In DNA form, the CDR3 reads TGTGCCAGCAGCGTAGCTTTGGGAACTAATGAAAAACTGTTTTTT. Encoded protein: CASSVALGTNEKLFF.